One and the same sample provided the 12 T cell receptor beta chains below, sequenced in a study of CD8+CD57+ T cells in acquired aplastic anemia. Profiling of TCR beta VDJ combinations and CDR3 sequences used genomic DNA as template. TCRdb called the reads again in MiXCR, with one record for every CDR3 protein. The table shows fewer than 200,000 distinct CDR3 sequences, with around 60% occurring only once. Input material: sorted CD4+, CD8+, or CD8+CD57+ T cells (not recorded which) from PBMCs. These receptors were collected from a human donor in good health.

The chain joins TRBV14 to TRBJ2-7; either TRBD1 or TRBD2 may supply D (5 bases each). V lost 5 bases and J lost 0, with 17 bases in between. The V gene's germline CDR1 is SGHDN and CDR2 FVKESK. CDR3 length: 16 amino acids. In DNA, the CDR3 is TGTGCCAGCAGCTTGAGATCGGGGACCATCTCCTACGAGCAGTACTTC. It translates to CASSLRSGTISYEQYF.

CDR3 protein: CASSLDAGGLYEAFF. Written as DNA, the CDR3 is TGTGCCAGCAGCTTAGACGCAGGGGGATTGTATGAAGCTTTCTTT. V is TRBV11-2 and J is TRBJ1-1; 7 nucleotides line up with TRBD1. J lost 7 bases, V lost 0 bases, and 8 bases had no gene match. Looked up from germline, CDR1 is SGHAT and CDR2 is FQNNGV. The CDR3 is 15 residues long.

CDR3 nucleotides: TGTGCCAGCAGCTTAAGTTGGGGGCGCGAGCAGTTCTTC. Translating gives CASSLSWGREQFF. The rearrangement links TRBV7-3 to TRBJ2-1, with a weak D call TRBD1 (6 bases). V lost 1 base and J 10 bases, leaving 11 bases between the germline ends. Germline CDR1 reads SGHTA; CDR2 reads FQGTGA. The CDR3 sequence is 13 residues long. Based on the CDR3 plus reference TRBV7-3 and TRBJ2-1, the full variable domain is GAGVSQTPSNKVTEKGKYVELRCDPISGHTALYWYRQSLGQGPEFLIYFQGTGAADDSGLPNDRFFAVRPEGSVSTLKIQRTERGDSAVYLCASSLSWGREQFFGPGTRLTVL.

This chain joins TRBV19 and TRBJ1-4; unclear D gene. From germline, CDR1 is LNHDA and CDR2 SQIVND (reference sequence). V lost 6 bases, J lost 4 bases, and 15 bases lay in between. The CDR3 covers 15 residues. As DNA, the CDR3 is TGTGCCAGTAGCCTAGACCGCTACGGTAATGAAAAACTGTTTTTT. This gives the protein CASSLDRYGNEKLFF.

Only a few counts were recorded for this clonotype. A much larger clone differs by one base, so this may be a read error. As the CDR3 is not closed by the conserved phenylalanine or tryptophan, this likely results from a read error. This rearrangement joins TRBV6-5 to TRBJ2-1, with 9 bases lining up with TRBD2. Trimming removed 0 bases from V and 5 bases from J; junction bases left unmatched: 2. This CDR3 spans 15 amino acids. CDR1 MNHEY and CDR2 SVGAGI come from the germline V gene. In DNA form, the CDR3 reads TGTGCCAGCAGTTACTCGACTAGCGGCCACAATGAGCAGTTCCTC. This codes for CASSYSTSGHNEQFL.

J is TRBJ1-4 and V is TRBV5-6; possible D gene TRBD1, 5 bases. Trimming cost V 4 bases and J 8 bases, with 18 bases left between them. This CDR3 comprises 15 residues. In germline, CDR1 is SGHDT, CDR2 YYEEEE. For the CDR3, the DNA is TGTGCCAGCAGCACCCAGGGACTCCCCCAAGAAAAACTGTTTTTT. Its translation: CASSTQGLPQEKLFF.

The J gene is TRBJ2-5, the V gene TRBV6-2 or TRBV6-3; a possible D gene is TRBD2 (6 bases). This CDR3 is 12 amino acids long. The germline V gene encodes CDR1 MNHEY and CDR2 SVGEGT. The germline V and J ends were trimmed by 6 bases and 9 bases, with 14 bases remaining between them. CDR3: CASRTLGEAQYF. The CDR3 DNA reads TGTGCCAGCAGAACACTGGGGGAGGCCCAGTACTTC.

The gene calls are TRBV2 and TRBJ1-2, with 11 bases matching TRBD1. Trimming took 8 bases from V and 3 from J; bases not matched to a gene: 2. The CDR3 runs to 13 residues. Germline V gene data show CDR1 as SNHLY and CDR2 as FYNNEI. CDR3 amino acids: CASGTGGYYGYTF. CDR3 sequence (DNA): TGTGCCAGCGGGACAGGGGGGTACTATGGCTACACCTTC.

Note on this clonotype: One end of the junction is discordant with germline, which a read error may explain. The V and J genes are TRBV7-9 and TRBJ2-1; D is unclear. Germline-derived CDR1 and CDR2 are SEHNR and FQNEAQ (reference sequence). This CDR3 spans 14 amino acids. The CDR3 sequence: CASSLKGSYNEQLF. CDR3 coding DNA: TGTGCCAGCAGCTTAAAGGGCAGCTACAATGAGCAGCTCTTC.

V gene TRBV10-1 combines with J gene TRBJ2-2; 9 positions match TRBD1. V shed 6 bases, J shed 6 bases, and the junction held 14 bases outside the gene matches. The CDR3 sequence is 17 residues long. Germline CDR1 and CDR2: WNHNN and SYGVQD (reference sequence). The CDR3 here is CASRATSGTGFPGELFF. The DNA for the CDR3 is TGCGCCAGCAGAGCTACCTCCGGGACAGGGTTCCCCGGGGAGCTGTTTTTT.

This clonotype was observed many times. The CDR3 sequence: CASSQDRGHSYEQYF. The CDR3 DNA follows: TGCGCCAGCAGCCAAGACAGGGGGCATTCGTACGAGCAGTACTTC. The rearrangement joins TRBV4-1 to TRBJ2-7; TRBD1 aligns across 8 bases. From germline, CDR1 is MGHRA and CDR2 YSYEKL. V lost 0 bases and J lost 4; bases outside the gene matches: 5. This CDR3 is 15 amino acids long.

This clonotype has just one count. CDR3 loop: CSARAQRDYGYTF. In DNA, the CDR3 is TGCAGTGCTAGAGCGCAAAGAGACTATGGCTACACCTTC. This chain joins TRBV20-1 and TRBJ1-2; D not certain. Trimming took off 1 base at V and 3 bases at J, with 9 bases between the two ends. The CDR3 runs to 13 residues. CDR1 is DFQATT, CDR2 SNEGSKA, per germline (reference sequence).